The source of this T cell receptor beta chain is a study of cytomegalovirus exposure and HLA in healthy donors. Across the whole study: Prior work identified some 120 million unique TCR beta sequences in some 200 million T cells.

General study findings and limits: Looking again later, the authors saw that most CMV-associated TCR beta chains seemed HLA-restricted.

The PCR made use of 60 Vbeta and 13 Jbeta primers. Original processing methods: As a later analysis found, there were 80 million or so unique TCR beta chains, of which around 10 million were shared. TCRdb's table, derived via immunoSEQ multiplex PCR, lists solely in-frame clones and lacks some. Clone size and the V and J calls come from that table; the DNA yielded D and trimming. Of about 120,000 clones in the sample, over 70% were seen once. Points on this clone: Its antigen remains unidentified.

The CDR3 has 15 residues. J was trimmed by 0 bases and V by 5 bases; bases with no gene match: 3. CDR1 and CDR2 (germline): MNHNS, SASEGT. These donors counted as nominally healthy when sampled, but unrecorded immune exposures were likely. Sample: PBMCs. The V and J genes are TRBV6-1 and TRBJ1-4; 7 positions agree with TRBD1. This TCR was recovered from a woman between 40 and 55 years old in good health and CMV-seropositive. CDR3 bases: TGTGCCAGCAGTAGTGGGACAGCAACTAATGAAAAACTGTTTTTT. It yields the protein CASSSGTATNEKLFF.